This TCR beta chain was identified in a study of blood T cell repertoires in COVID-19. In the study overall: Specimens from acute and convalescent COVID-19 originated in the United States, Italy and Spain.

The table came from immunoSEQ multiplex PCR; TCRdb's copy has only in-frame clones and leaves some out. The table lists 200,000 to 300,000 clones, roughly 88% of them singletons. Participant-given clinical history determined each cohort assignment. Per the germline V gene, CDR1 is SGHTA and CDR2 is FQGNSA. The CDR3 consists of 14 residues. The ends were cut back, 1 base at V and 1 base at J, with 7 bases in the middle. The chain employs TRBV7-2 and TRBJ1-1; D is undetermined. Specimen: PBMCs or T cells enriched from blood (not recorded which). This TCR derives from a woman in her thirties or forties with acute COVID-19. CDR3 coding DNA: TGTGCCAGCAGCTTAGGAGGGTCGAACACTGAAGCTTTCTTT. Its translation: CASSLGGSNTEAFF.